This TCR beta chain comes out of a study of CD8 T cells in Susac syndrome. Trimming cost V 11 bases and J 2 bases, with 13 bases left between them. The CDR3 spans 12 residues. Germline assignment: CDR1 MNHEY and CDR2 SMNVEV (reference sequence). Reverse transcription of roughly 0.5 to 1 ug RNA was carried out with random hexamers. Via MiXCR, TCRdb re-called the immunoSEQ multiplex PCR reads, giving one row per CDR3 protein. There are 120,000 or so distinct CDR3 sequences in the sample; nearly 95% occur only once, and more than 0.095% lies in the top ten. The J gene is TRBJ2-7, the V gene TRBV27; D may be TRBD2 (5 bases). This sequence originates from a human donor in good health. Sequenced input: CD4+ T cells from PBMCs. The CDR3 coding sequence is TGTGCCCCCGGAGTGCGGGCCTACGAGCAGTACTTC. This codes for CAPGVRAYEQYF.